This TCR beta chain was identified in a study of blood T cells in healthy people across ages. Every donor contributed approximately 10 milliliters of peripheral blood by blood draw. The total RNA that was extracted per sample amounted to at least 5.5 micrograms. Using a J-beta primer mix together with a sample-barcoded 5' primer, a second PCR was run for roughly 6 to 12 cycles. TCRdb itself ran the 5' RACE reads through MiXCR, one entry per CDR3 protein. The table includes around 2 million distinct CDR3 sequences, about two fifths detected once. In this sample, this clonotype turned up a few times. CDR1 is SGDLS, CDR2 YYNGEE, per germline. The CDR3 covers 18 residues. Trimming removed 4 bases from V and 2 bases from J; junction bases left unmatched: 16.

This TCR came from a human donor in good health. The gene calls are TRBV9 and TRBJ2-5, with 8 bases aligning to TRBD1. The sample consisted of blood. The DNA for the CDR3 is TGTGCCAGCAGCATACGTCCCGGGACAGGTCTTTGGCAAGAGACCCAGTACTTC. This encodes CASSIRPGTGLWQETQYF.